These 32 T cell receptor beta chains came from one sample sequenced in a study of cytomegalovirus exposure and HLA in healthy donors. Primers included in the PCR were 60 Vbeta and 13 Jbeta primers. Only in-frame clones appear in the TCRdb table, and some are missing; sequencing was by immunoSEQ multiplex PCR. The table includes some 92,000 clones, 70% to 85% detected once. The sequenced sample consisted of PBMCs. The receptors originated from a young man in good health and CMV-seronegative.

The chain couples TRBV9 to TRBJ2-7; D perhaps matches TRBD1 (6 bases). V shed 3 bases and J shed 2 bases, with 12 bases lying between them. Germline lookup yields CDR1 SGDLS and CDR2 YYNGEE. The CDR3 length is 14 residues. CDR3 amino acids: CASSGRDTTYEQYF. In DNA form, the CDR3 reads TGTGCCAGCAGCGGCCGGGACACCACCTACGAGCAGTACTTC.

This chain connects TRBV5-4 to TRBJ1-3; 8 positions match TRBD1. V gave up 2 bases and J gave up 3 bases; unmatched junction bases: 4. This CDR3 is 15 amino acids long. Germline V gene sequence: CDR1 SGHNT, CDR2 YYREEE (reference sequence). The CDR3 here is CASSFGQGGGNTIYF. The CDR3 bases are TGTGCCAGCAGCTTCGGACAGGGCGGTGGAAACACCATATATTTT. Full variable domain (rest looked up from reference TRBV5-4 and TRBJ1-3): ETGVTQSPTHLIKTRGQQVTLRCSSQSGHNTVSWYQQALGQGPQFIFQYYREEENGRGNFPPRFSGLQFPNYSSELNVNALELDDSALYLCASSFGQGGGNTIYFGEGSWLTVV.

A word on this clone: At the DNA level, this CDR3 is encoded by other sequences in the same sample as well. DNA for the CDR3: TGCGCCAGCAGCTTGGTTGGGGAGGATGGCTACACCTTC. Translated: CASSLVGEDGYTF. V usage is TRBV5-1 and J usage is TRBJ1-2; D gene uncertain. The CDR3 is made up of 13 amino acids. The V and J ends lost 0 bases and 6 bases respectively, with 9 bases between them. Germline V gene data show CDR1 as SGHRS and CDR2 as YFSETQ.

The chain is built from TRBV28 and TRBJ1-6; D possibly corresponds to TRBD1 (6 bases). The CDR3 consists of 13 residues. V dropped 2 bases and J dropped 17 bases, with 16 bases sitting between them. Germline V gives CDR1 MDHEN, CDR2 SYDVKM. CDR3 nucleotide sequence: TGTGCCAGCAGTTTAAGGGGATCCGGGACATTCCACTTT. Protein: CASSLRGSGTFHF.

The chain has TRBV4-3 and TRBJ1-2; D remains unclear. The CDR3 sequence is 13 residues long. Germline V gene data show CDR1 as LGHNA and CDR2 as YSLEER. The V end was cut by 3 bases, the J end by 3 bases, with 8 bases between. CDR3: CASSHHADYGYTF. CDR3 nucleotide sequence: TGCGCCAGCAGCCACCACGCAGACTATGGCTACACCTTC.

The chain links TRBV5-1 to TRBJ1-4, with no clear D. The length of the CDR3 is 14 residues. V lost 0 bases and J lost 6, with 9 bases in between. Germline values: CDR1 SGHRS, CDR2 YFSETQ. The chain's CDR3 is CASSLDGMDEKLFF. In nucleotides, the CDR3 is TGCGCCAGCAGCTTGGACGGGATGGATGAAAAACTGTTTTTT.

The chain couples TRBV7-8 to TRBJ1-5; D gene unclear. Trimming left V 0 bases short and J 5 bases short, with 14 bases between. CDR1 is SGHVS, CDR2 FQNEAQ, per germline. The CDR3 covers 16 residues. CDR3 residues: CASSLAGRPGDQPQHF. Here the CDR3 DNA reads TGTGCCAGCAGCTTAGCGGGGAGGCCTGGGGATCAGCCCCAGCATTTT.

The rearrangement joins TRBV14 to TRBJ2-1; 8 nucleotides align to TRBD2. The CDR3 sequence is 15 residues long. The V gene's germline CDR1 is SGHDN and CDR2 FVKESK. V lost 2 bases, J lost 5 bases, and 5 bases stayed unmatched. The CDR3 coding sequence is TGTGCCAGCAGCCAAAAGCGGGGGTTACACAATGAGCAGTTCTTC. Its protein product is CASSQKRGLHNEQFF.

This chain links TRBV27 with TRBJ2-3; weak D call: TRBD1 (5 bases). CDR3 length: 13 amino acids. Germline CDR1 MNHEY, CDR2 SMNVEV (reference sequence). Trimming shortened V by 5 bases and J by 3 bases, and 9 bases separated the two germline ends. In nucleotides, the CDR3 is TGTGCCAGCAGTAGCAGGGTAACAGATACGCAGTATTTT. As protein: CASSSRVTDTQYF.

This CDR3 is CASSEIPGTGGEKLFF. CDR3 nucleotides: TGCGCCAGCAGTGAGATCCCGGGGACAGGGGGAGAAAAACTGTTTTTT. The rearrangement links TRBV10-2 to TRBJ1-4; 11 positions agree with TRBD1. CDR1 and CDR2 (germline): WSHSY, SAAADI. V lost 2 bases, J lost 8 bases, and 7 bases stayed unmatched. CDR3 length: 16 amino acids.

The chain joins TRBV11-3 to TRBJ2-5; tentatively, D is TRBD1 (5 bases). The CDR3 sequence is 15 residues long. Germline CDR1 reads SGHNT; CDR2 reads YENEEA. Trimming removed 1 base from V and 5 bases from J, with 14 bases in between. For the CDR3, the DNA is TGTGCCAGCAGCTTAGCACAGGCACGCGGTGAGACCCAGTACTTC. Amino acids: CASSLAQARGETQYF.

Only a few counts were recorded for this clone. The gene calls are TRBV29-1 and TRBJ1-2; no reliable D call. In germline, CDR1 is SQVTM, CDR2 ANQGSEA. The germline V and J ends were trimmed by 4 bases and 6 bases, with 12 bases remaining between them. The CDR3 runs to 12 residues. DNA for the CDR3: TGCAGCGTTGCCCGACTTAGAGATGGCTACACCTTC. It is translated as CSVARLRDGYTF.

This clone was found a few times. The V and J genes are TRBV5-8 and TRBJ1-5; D is undetermined. Germline CDR1 reads SGHTS; CDR2 reads YDEGEE. Trimming left V 2 bases short and J 7 bases short, with 4 bases between. The CDR3 contains 11 residues. CDR3 residues: CASSLSQPQHF. Written as DNA, the CDR3 is TGTGCCAGCAGCTTATCACAGCCCCAGCATTTT.

CDR3 DNA sequence: TGTGCCAGCAGCTTAGCCCCGGACAGCTACGAGCAGTACTTC. Amino acids: CASSLAPDSYEQYF. V is TRBV7-6 and J is TRBJ2-7; a possible D gene is TRBD1 (6 bases). V shed 0 bases and J shed 3 bases, with 9 bases lying between them. CDR1 SGHVS and CDR2 FNYEAQ come from the germline V gene. This CDR3 spans 14 amino acids.

V is TRBV18 and J is TRBJ1-1; no definite D call. Germline CDR1 KGHSH, CDR2 LQKENI. The CDR3 is 15 residues long. V gave up 1 base and J gave up 2 bases, with 11 bases separating them. CDR3 DNA sequence: TGTGCCAGCTCACCACGATTTGAGCACAACACTGAAGCTTTCTTT. Protein sequence: CASSPRFEHNTEAFF.

The rearrangement links TRBV5-1 to TRBJ2-1, with 9 bases aligning to TRBD2. J was trimmed by 1 base and V by 4 bases; bases with no gene match: 6. Germline V lookup: CDR1 SGHRS, CDR2 YFSETQ. The CDR3 spans 16 residues. The CDR3 DNA sequence: TGCGCCAGCAGCCTCCCCCTAGCGGGGTCCTACAATGAGCAGTTCTTC. Translating gives CASSLPLAGSYNEQFF.

The gene calls are TRBV2 and TRBJ2-5; 12 nucleotides agree with TRBD2. The J call may be faulty, since TRBJ2-7 better matches the DNA end. Germline CDR1 SNHLY, CDR2 FYNNEI. The CDR3 runs to 13 residues. CDR3 in amino acids: CASRTSGGSEQYF. The DNA for the CDR3 is TGTGCCAGCAGGACTAGCGGGGGCAGCGAGCAGTACTTC.

The CDR3 here is CASSAGDRGNTIYF. CDR3 sequence (DNA): TGTGCCAGCAGCGCGGGGGACAGGGGAAACACCATATATTTT. The rearrangement uses TRBV5-6 and TRBJ1-3; 8 bases map to TRBD1. The V gene's germline CDR1 is SGHDT and CDR2 YYEEEE. CDR3 length: 14 residues. The junction had 4 bases not matched to a gene; V was cut back by 4 bases and J by 4 bases.

The V call is TRBV28, the J call TRBJ1-2, with D unresolved. From germline, CDR1 is MDHEN and CDR2 SYDVKM. This CDR3 comprises 16 residues. The V end was cut by 2 bases, the J end by 4 bases, with 17 bases between. CDR3 protein: CASSLSQAFFGYGYTF. The CDR3 DNA reads TGTGCCAGCAGTTTAAGTCAGGCATTTTTTGGCTATGGCTACACCTTC.

This clone was seen once. V is TRBV11-2 and J is TRBJ1-1, with 8 bases lining up with TRBD1. The CDR3 is 13 amino acids. Germline V gene sequence: CDR1 SGHAT, CDR2 FQNNGV. The V and J ends lost 0 bases and 11 bases, in that order; junction bases with no gene match: 5. CDR3 in DNA: TGTGCCAGCAGCTTAGATGGCCAGGGGGCGGCTTTCTTT. Protein sequence: CASSLDGQGAAFF. Looking up the rest from reference TRBV11-2 and TRBJ1-1 gives the full variable domain: EAGVAQSPRYKIIEKRQSVAFWCNPISGHATLYWYQQILGQGPKLLIQFQNNGVVDDSQLPKDRFSAERLKGVDSTLKIQPAKLEDSAVYLCASSLDGQGAAFFGQGTRLTVV.

The chain carries TRBV6-5 and TRBJ1-5; a possible D gene is TRBD1 (5 bases). This CDR3 has 13 amino acids. The V and J ends lost 6 bases and 4 bases respectively, with 10 bases between them. Germline V gives CDR1 MNHEY, CDR2 SVGAGI. The CDR3 DNA reads as TGTGCCAGCAGCCGCGACAGTAATCAGCCCCAGCATTTT. Amino acid sequence: CASSRDSNQPQHF.

The chain has TRBV28 and TRBJ1-2, with a tentative D call TRBD1 (6 bases). Germline V gene sequence: CDR1 MDHEN, CDR2 SYDVKM. Trimming pared 1 base from V and 0 bases from J, leaving 18 bases between. This CDR3 is built from 18 residues. The CDR3, as DNA: TGTGCCAGCAGTTTATCCCCCCCGGGTAGGGGGACTAACTATGGCTACACCTTC. The encoded protein is CASSLSPPGRGTNYGYTF.

The rearrangement joins TRBV20-1 to TRBJ1-2; weak D call: TRBD1 (6 bases). The V gene's germline CDR1 is DFQATT and CDR2 SNEGSKA (reference sequence). This CDR3 has 11 amino acids. Trimming pared 7 bases from V and 14 bases from J, leaving 20 bases between. CDR3 nucleotides: TGCAGTGTGTCGTTGGGACAATCTCGGACCTTC. Its protein is CSVSLGQSRTF.

The genes are TRBV28 and TRBJ1-2; 11 nucleotides match TRBD1. The CDR3 runs 13 residues. Losses at the gene ends were 5 bases for V and 6 bases for J; bases not matched to a gene: 2. In germline, CDR1 is MDHEN, CDR2 SYDVKM. In DNA form, the CDR3 reads TGTGCCAGCAGTCAGGGACAGGGGGATGGCTACACCTTC. It codes for CASSQGQGDGYTF.

The chain uses TRBV10-1 and TRBJ2-7; D ambiguous. Germline lookup yields CDR1 WNHNN and CDR2 SYGVQD (reference sequence). The CDR3 totals 13 residues. Trimming removed 10 bases at V and 0 bases at J, with 13 bases between. The CDR3 nucleotides read TGCGCCACCTCGCCTTCGAGCTCCTACGAGCAGTACTTC. Translating gives CATSPSSSYEQYF.

This clone was observed once. The chain's CDR3 is CSVALGGVNTEAFF. CDR3 nucleotides: TGCAGCGTTGCTTTGGGAGGAGTGAACACTGAAGCTTTCTTT. The chain is built from TRBV29-1 and TRBJ1-1; the D is unclear. V was shortened by 4 bases and J by 0 bases, with 12 bases between the two germline ends. The CDR3 is 14 amino acids. Germline lookup yields CDR1 SQVTM and CDR2 ANQGSEA.

J is TRBJ1-1 and V is TRBV7-9, with 8 positions matching TRBD1. V was pared by 5 bases and J by 1 base, with 6 bases of the junction left unmatched. The CDR3 covers 15 residues. Germline V gene data show CDR1 as SEHNR and CDR2 as FQNEAQ (reference sequence). CDR3 amino acids: CASSRQGMGNTEAFF. CDR3 sequence (DNA): TGTGCCAGCAGCCGACAGGGGATGGGGAACACTGAAGCTTTCTTT.

This clone was found a few times. The gene calls are TRBV27 and TRBJ1-1; 7 bases are shared with TRBD1. CDR3 size: 13 residues. The V gene's germline CDR1 is MNHEY and CDR2 SMNVEV (reference sequence). J gave up 10 bases and V 4 bases, and 9 bases lay outside the gene matches. The CDR3 protein is CASSSVDRVVAFF. DNA of the CDR3: TGTGCCAGCAGTTCAGTCGACAGGGTCGTAGCTTTCTTT.

This rearrangement joins TRBV5-8 to TRBJ2-7; possible D gene TRBD1, 6 bases. Germline CDR1 is SGHTS and CDR2 is YDEGEE. There are 14 residues in the CDR3. Trimming took 7 bases from V and 5 from J, leaving 19 bases between them. The CDR3, as DNA: TGTGCCAGCCACCCAGGGGCAGGTTTCCACGAGCAGTACTTC. It encodes CASHPGAGFHEQYF.

V usage is TRBV10-3 and J usage is TRBJ1-5; TRBD1 agrees at 9 bases. Losses at the gene ends were 6 bases for V and 5 bases for J; bases not matched to a gene: 8. CDR3 length: 15 residues. Per germline, CDR1 ENHRY and CDR2 SYGVKD. The CDR3 DNA follows: TGTGCCATCAGCGCTACAGGGGGCCGGGATCAGCCCCAGCATTTT. It is translated as CAISATGGRDQPQHF.

Remarks on this clone: Because it lacks the conserved phenylalanine or tryptophan at the end, this CDR3 is likely a read error. The chain has TRBV19 and TRBJ1-1; D ambiguous. CDR1 is LNHDA and CDR2 is SQIVND in the germline V gene (reference sequence). The CDR3 totals 12 residues. V was cut by 8 bases and J by 4 bases, with 11 bases left in between. The CDR3 reads CASSPWGTEAFV. CDR3 sequence (DNA): TGTGCCAGTTCCCCTTGGGGCACTGAAGCTTTCGTT.

The chain is built from TRBV5-1 and TRBJ2-3; D not resolved. Germline CDR1 reads SGHRS; CDR2 reads YFSETQ. There are 16 residues in the CDR3. V gave up 0 bases and J gave up 0 bases, with 11 bases separating them. The CDR3 nucleotides read TGCGCCAGCAGCTTGGCTCTTGGAGCAAGCACAGATACGCAGTATTTT. As protein: CASSLALGASTDTQYF.